Below, 21 T cell receptor beta chains from the same sample are listed, as sequenced in a study of T-cell reconstitution after alpha-beta-depleted transplantation in children. Unique molecular identifiers were incorporated into the prepared TCRbeta library. MiXCR, applied by TCRdb to the PCR reads, yields one record per CDR3 protein. This sample has almost 250,000 distinct CDR3 sequences, with roughly 25% found just once. The sample consisted of PBMCs, taken before TCRalphabeta/CD19-depleted stem cell transplant. The receptor set was obtained from a girl under 10 years old with Fanconi anemia, due to receive a stem cell transplant.

This clonotype came up a few times. The chain employs TRBV11-3 and TRBJ2-1; TRBD2 might be the D (6 bases). Trimming stripped 4 bases from V and 4 bases from J, with 17 bases between. CDR3 length equals 16 residues. CDR1 and CDR2 from the germline V gene are SGHNT and YENEEA. DNA for the CDR3: TGTGCCAGCAGCTCTGAGGGAGGAGGACCATACAATGAGCAGTTCTTC. This translates into CASSSEGGGPYNEQFF.

The chain employs TRBV20-1 and TRBJ2-3, with D unresolved. This CDR3 has 10 amino acids. Germline V gene lookup returns CDR1 DFQATT and CDR2 SNEGSKA (reference sequence). Trimming took 5 bases from V and 5 from J, leaving 5 bases between them. CDR3 DNA: TGCAGTGCTCCGAGAGATACGCAGTATTTT. Translation: CSAPRDTQYF.

This clonotype was observed many times. V usage is TRBV25-1 and J usage is TRBJ2-7, with 8 bases lining up with TRBD1. CDR1 and CDR2 from the germline V gene are MGHDK and SYGVNS. V dropped 3 bases and J dropped 3; count of bases not matched to a gene: 7. The CDR3 spans 15 residues. CDR3 residues: CASSDGTGGHYEQYF. DNA of the CDR3: TGTGCCAGCAGTGACGGGACAGGAGGACACTACGAGCAGTACTTC.

The rearrangement links TRBV29-1 to TRBJ1-2; possibly TRBD1 for D (5 bases). Germline values: CDR1 SQVTM, CDR2 ANQGSEA. V gave up 4 bases and J gave up 1 base, with 16 bases separating them. The CDR3 is 15 amino acids. CDR3 DNA: TGCAGCGTTGCCATACGGGGGTCTGGTAACTATGGCTACACCTTC. Its translation is CSVAIRGSGNYGYTF. The full variable domain, in which reference TRBV29-1 and TRBJ1-2 provide the parts outside the CDR3, is SAVISQKPSRDICQRGTSLTIQCQVDSQVTMMFWYRQQPGQSLTLIATANQGSEATYESGFVIDKFPISRPNLTFSTLTVSNMSPEDSSIYLCSVAIRGSGNYGYTFGSGTRLTVV.

The chain has TRBV20-1 and TRBJ2-7, with D possibly TRBD2 on 6 matching bases. The CDR3 length is 12 residues. V lost 6 bases and J lost 3, with 12 bases in between. CDR1 and CDR2 (germline): DFQATT, SNEGSKA (reference sequence). CDR3 sequence (DNA): TGCAGTGCAACGGGAGACCGCTACGAGCAGTACTTC. It encodes CSATGDRYEQYF.

This clonotype was seen a handful of times. The chain recombines TRBV15 with TRBJ2-6; D ambiguous. The V and J ends lost 0 bases and 4 bases respectively, with 13 bases between them. Germline-derived CDR1 and CDR2 are LNHNV and YYDKDF (reference sequence). The CDR3 is made up of 17 amino acids. The CDR3 sequence is CATSRDLVNPGANVLTF. In DNA, the CDR3 is TGTGCCACCAGCAGAGATCTCGTCAATCCGGGGGCCAACGTCCTGACTTTC.

The chain carries TRBV20-1 and TRBJ2-1, with unresolved D. V lost 0 bases, J lost 5 bases, and 14 bases lay in between. This CDR3 is 15 amino acids long. Germline loops: CDR1 DFQATT, CDR2 SNEGSKA (reference sequence). The CDR3: CSARDRQYWHNEQFF. DNA for the CDR3: TGCAGTGCTAGAGATCGCCAGTATTGGCACAATGAGCAGTTCTTC.

This clonotype was detected only a few times. This chain joins TRBV25-1 and TRBJ1-6; possibly TRBD1 for D (5 bases). The CDR3 runs to 17 residues. V was pared by 5 bases and J by 9 bases, with 23 bases between. The V gene's germline CDR1 is MGHDK and CDR2 SYGVNS. The CDR3 reads CASSRPGTEGLGSPLHF. CDR3 coding DNA: TGTGCCAGCAGTCGACCCGGGACGGAGGGTTTGGGTTCACCCCTCCACTTT.

The table lists this clonotype with a few counts. The rearrangement links TRBV20-1 to TRBJ1-1; D not resolved. CDR3 length: 14 residues. V was pared by 0 bases and J by 0 bases, with 8 bases between. CDR1 is DFQATT, CDR2 SNEGSKA, per germline (reference sequence). In DNA, the CDR3 is TGCAGTGCTAGAGAGAAGGAACTGAACACTGAAGCTTTCTTT. This codes for CSAREKELNTEAFF.

A few counts support this clonotype. The chain is built from TRBV20-1 and TRBJ2-7, with 8 bases fitting TRBD2. Unmatched junction bases numbered 4, after V lost 4 bases and J lost 2 bases. Germline V gene sequence: CDR1 DFQATT, CDR2 SNEGSKA (reference sequence). The CDR3 loop spans 13 amino acids. CDR3 sequence (DNA): TGCAGTGCTAATAAACTAGCGGCCTACGAGCAGTACTTC. Amino acid sequence: CSANKLAAYEQYF.

In its sample, this clonotype was seen a few times. CDR3 coding DNA: TGTGCCAGCAGTTTTCGAGGGGGGACTAGCGGGAGGGACAATGAGCAGTTCTTC. Translated: CASSFRGGTSGRDNEQFF. The chain carries TRBV12-3 or TRBV12-4 and TRBJ2-1, with 16 positions matching TRBD2. J gave up 5 bases and V 3 bases, and 7 bases lay outside the gene matches. This CDR3 is built from 18 residues.

This clonotype has more than one count but fewer than ten. The rearrangement joins TRBV20-1 to TRBJ2-7, with 8 nucleotides matching TRBD2. Germline CDR1 reads DFQATT; CDR2 reads SNEGSKA (reference sequence). The CDR3 spans 14 residues. J gave up 2 bases and V 6 bases, and 9 bases lay outside the gene matches. Written as DNA, the CDR3 is TGCAGTGCCCAACGACTAGCGCAAACCTACGAGCAGTACTTC. Its translation: CSAQRLAQTYEQYF.

In this sample, this clonotype turned up many times. The chain employs TRBV6-5 and TRBJ2-7; D ambiguous. The CDR3 covers 15 residues. V lost 2 bases and J lost 0, with 11 bases in between. Germline lookup yields CDR1 MNHEY and CDR2 SVGAGI. CDR3: CASSYRGYSSYEQYF. CDR3 bases: TGTGCCAGCAGTTACCGAGGTTACAGCTCCTACGAGCAGTACTTC.

Only a few counts were recorded for this clonotype. This chain connects TRBV5-1 to TRBJ1-1, with a tentative D call TRBD1 (6 bases). Trimming removed 5 bases from V and 1 base from J, with 12 bases in between. The CDR3 has 14 residues. Germline V gene sequence: CDR1 SGHRS, CDR2 YFSETQ. In DNA, the CDR3 is TGCGCCAGCAGTTGGGGGGCTGAGAACACTGAAGCTTTCTTT. This encodes CASSWGAENTEAFF.

This clonotype was observed a handful of times. The CDR3 coding sequence is TGCAGCGGCCGGCTAGACTTAGGCAATGAGCAGTTCTTC. Its translation: CSGRLDLGNEQFF. The V call is TRBV20-1, the J call TRBJ2-1; D unresolved. CDR1 and CDR2 (germline): DFQATT, SNEGSKA (reference sequence). There are 13 residues in the CDR3.

This clonotype was seen a few times. In DNA, the CDR3 is TGTGCCAGCAGATTGAGCGGGAGCTCCTACAATGAGCAGTTCTTC. Its translation is CASRLSGSSYNEQFF. The chain employs TRBV2 and TRBJ2-1; 8 bases align to TRBD2. Germline V gene lookup returns CDR1 SNHLY and CDR2 FYNNEI. This CDR3 contains 15 residues. The J segment lost 0 bases and the V segment lost 6 bases, leaving 4 bases of the junction unmatched.

V is TRBV28 and J is TRBJ2-3; TRBD2 is a possible D gene (6 bases). This CDR3 has 16 amino acids. With 6 bases removed from V and 4 bases from J, the gap between germline ends came to 20 bases. Looked up from germline, CDR1 is MDHEN and CDR2 is SYDVKM. The DNA for the CDR3 is TGTGCCAGCAGCGCGGCGGGGTCCATTTCTCCAGATACGCAGTATTTT. Amino acid sequence: CASSAAGSISPDTQYF.

This clonotype was seen repeatedly, ten times or more. The V gene is TRBV7-2, the J gene TRBJ2-3, with 12 bases matching TRBD2. From germline, CDR1 is SGHTA and CDR2 FQGNSA. The CDR3 consists of 16 residues. The junction had 4 bases not matched to a gene; V was cut back by 5 bases and J by 1 base. CDR3 sequence reads: CASSPRLAGGTDTQYF. The CDR3 DNA sequence: TGTGCCAGCAGCCCCAGACTAGCGGGGGGCACAGATACGCAGTATTTT.

This clonotype occurred many times. V gene TRBV4-2 combines with J gene TRBJ2-1; maybe TRBD2 (5 bases). V was shortened by 0 bases and J by 3 bases, with 9 bases between the two germline ends. Germline values: CDR1 LGHNA, CDR2 YNFKEQ. This CDR3 comprises 15 residues. The CDR3 sequence is CASSQDSGDYNEQFF. The CDR3 region has the DNA TGTGCCAGCAGCCAAGATTCCGGGGACTACAATGAGCAGTTCTTC.

This clonotype showed up many times. The gene calls are TRBV29-1 and TRBJ2-1, with D unresolved. The CDR3 spans 12 residues. V lost 2 bases, J lost 8 bases, and 10 bases lay in between. The germline V gene encodes CDR1 SQVTM and CDR2 ANQGSEA. The CDR3 DNA sequence: TGCAGCGTTGAAATTGGATTCGATGAGCAGTTCTTC. Amino acids: CSVEIGFDEQFF.

This clonotype came up a few times. The chain links TRBV5-1 to TRBJ2-7; the D call may be TRBD1 or TRBD2 (5 bases each). V was trimmed by 0 bases and J by 6 bases, leaving 10 bases between them. The germline V gene encodes CDR1 SGHRS and CDR2 YFSETQ. The CDR3 consists of 13 residues. The CDR3 DNA follows: TGCGCCAGCAGCTTGGGAGGGACCGGCGAGCAGTACTTC. Its protein is CASSLGGTGEQYF. Full variable domain (rest looked up from reference TRBV5-1 and TRBJ2-7): KAGVTQTPRYLIKTRGQQVTLSCSPISGHRSVSWYQQTPGQGLQFLFEYFSETQRNKGNFPGRFSGRQFSNSRSEMNVSTLELGDSALYLCASSLGGTGEQYFGPGTRLTVT.